These 14 T cell receptor beta chains were sequenced from one sample in a study of OX40 agonist ivuxolimab in advanced cancers. Repertoires were generated with immunoSEQ multiplex PCR, while TCRdb's copy carries only in-frame clones and drops some. The profile shows some 49,000 clones, less than 85% of them singletons. The sample here was CD4+ or CD8+ T cells sorted from blood, taken in a trial of the OX40 agonist ivuxolimab. The receptor source for this set is an adult with an advanced solid tumor such as melanoma, head and neck, liver or kidney cancer.

This sequence joins TRBV6-5 and TRBJ2-6; D is uncertain. The CDR3 contains 12 residues. CDR1 MNHEY and CDR2 SVGAGI come from the germline V gene. CDR3 in amino acids: CVPRVGANVLTF. CDR3 bases: TGTGTCCCACGCGTTGGGGCCAACGTCCTGACTTTC.

The chain employs TRBV18 and TRBJ2-6; 9 bases match TRBD1. The CDR3 has 22 amino acids. The ends lost 1 base at V and 1 base at J; junction bases unmatched: 17. CDR1 KGHSH and CDR2 LQKENI come from the germline V gene. The CDR3 coding sequence is TGTGCCAGCTCACCACTCCCGGGGACAGGGAGACAACTATCTTCTGGGGCCAACGTCCTGACTTTC. It specifies CASSPLPGTGRQLSSGANVLTF.

The V call is TRBV4-2, the J call TRBJ1-2; D is ambiguous. The length of the CDR3 is 16 residues. The germline V and J ends were trimmed by 0 bases and 0 bases, with 11 bases remaining between them. Germline-derived CDR1 and CDR2 are LGHNA and YNFKEQ. The CDR3 bases are TGTGCCAGCAGCCAAGATTTGGACTTAACTAACTATGGCTACACCTTC. Protein sequence: CASSQDLDLTNYGYTF.

The J gene is TRBJ2-2, the V gene TRBV4-3; D may be TRBD2 (6 bases). This CDR3 has 15 amino acids. Germline V lookup: CDR1 LGHNA, CDR2 YSLEER. V was pared by 0 bases and J by 8 bases, with 13 bases between. The CDR3: CASSQDVGLAGELFF. CDR3 DNA sequence: TGCGCCAGCAGCCAAGATGTGGGACTGGCGGGGGAGCTGTTTTTT.

V and J are TRBV7-3 and TRBJ1-6; 8 bases align to TRBD1. The J segment lost 5 bases and the V segment lost 1 base, leaving 7 bases of the junction unmatched. Germline values: CDR1 SGHTA, CDR2 FQGTGA. The CDR3 extends over 17 amino acids. The CDR3 DNA sequence: TGTGCCAGCAGCTTAATGTCGGGACAGGAGGATAATTCACCCCTCCACTTT. It translates to CASSLMSGQEDNSPLHF.

V is TRBV7-3 and J is TRBJ2-1; perhaps TRBD1 as D (5 bases). Germline values: CDR1 SGHTA, CDR2 FQGTGA. The V gene lost 1 base and the J gene lost 6 bases, with 13 bases spanning the gap. The CDR3 has 15 amino acids. In DNA form, the CDR3 reads TGTGCCAGCAGCTTAAGCCTTACAGGTCCCAATGAGCAGTTCTTC. Its protein product is CASSLSLTGPNEQFF. The full variable domain, completed using reference TRBV7-3 and TRBJ2-1, is GAGVSQTPSNKVTEKGKYVELRCDPISGHTALYWYRQSLGQGPEFLIYFQGTGAADDSGLPNDRFFAVRPEGSVSTLKIQRTERGDSAVYLCASSLSLTGPNEQFFGPGTRLTVL.

V usage is TRBV29-1 and J usage is TRBJ1-4; D remains unclear. From germline, CDR1 is SQVTM and CDR2 ANQGSEA. V lost 7 bases and J lost 6, with 21 bases in between. The CDR3 is 15 residues long. The CDR3: CSAMTGTLRDEKLFF. The CDR3 DNA sequence: TGCAGCGCGATGACGGGCACCCTACGTGATGAAAAACTGTTTTTT.

V is TRBV9 and J is TRBJ2-1; TRBD2 aligns across 13 bases. V was pared by 3 bases and J by 5 bases, with 8 bases of the junction left unmatched. There are 17 residues in the CDR3. Germline V gives CDR1 SGDLS, CDR2 YYNGEE. CDR3 coding DNA: TGTGCCAGCAGCGGAAAGACCGGGACTAGCGGGGACAATGAGCAGTTCTTC. Amino acids: CASSGKTGTSGDNEQFF.

This chain links TRBV29-1 with TRBJ1-1; TRBD1 agrees at 10 bases. V gave up 6 bases and J gave up 3 bases; unmatched junction bases: 4. The germline CDR1 and CDR2 sequences are SQVTM and ANQGSEA. There are 13 residues in the CDR3. Written as DNA, the CDR3 is TGCAGCGTGGCCGGGACAGGGGACACTGAAGCTTTCTTT. Translated, it gives CSVAGTGDTEAFF.

The rearrangement joins TRBV4-1 to TRBJ2-2; TRBD1 matches at 8 bases. Trimming cost V 2 bases and J 2 bases; bases outside gene matches: 7. CDR3 length: 17 amino acids. Germline lookup yields CDR1 MGHRA and CDR2 YSYEKL. The CDR3 is CASSQPPGQENTGELFF. CDR3 DNA: TGCGCCAGCAGCCAACCTCCGGGACAGGAAAACACCGGGGAGCTGTTTTTT.

This chain connects TRBV28 to TRBJ1-1; D is ambiguous. The V end lost 6 bases, the J end lost 4 bases, and 9 bases lay between the germline ends. Germline V gene sequence: CDR1 MDHEN, CDR2 SYDVKM. The CDR3 is 12 residues long. CDR3 nucleotide sequence: TGTGCCAGCAGCCCTGGGAGCACTGAAGCTTTCTTT. Protein: CASSPGSTEAFF.

The chain uses TRBV28 and TRBJ1-3; D not resolved. The germline V gene has CDR1 MDHEN and CDR2 SYDVKM. Trimming left V 4 bases short and J 4 bases short, with 17 bases between. CDR3 length: 16 residues. The chain's CDR3 is CASSSSRPAEGNTIYF. CDR3 sequence (DNA): TGTGCCAGCAGTTCCTCCCGGCCAGCTGAAGGAAACACCATATATTTT.

J is TRBJ1-2 and V is TRBV7-6; D is unclear. Germline values: CDR1 SGHVS, CDR2 FNYEAQ. The V gene lost 1 base and the J gene lost 8 bases, with 20 bases spanning the gap. The CDR3 loop spans 16 amino acids. CDR3 sequence reads: CASSLERPPDSYGYTF. CDR3 bases: TGTGCCAGCAGCTTAGAAAGACCCCCGGACTCCTACGGCTACACCTTC.

The chain joins TRBV28 to TRBJ1-5; no firm D call. The CDR3 has 16 residues. CDR1 MDHEN and CDR2 SYDVKM come from the germline V gene. The germline V and J ends were trimmed by 4 bases and 2 bases, with 15 bases remaining between them. This chain's CDR3 is CASSSRLSLGNQPQHF. The CDR3 DNA reads TGTGCCAGCAGTTCCAGGTTGAGTCTGGGCAATCAGCCCCAGCATTTT.